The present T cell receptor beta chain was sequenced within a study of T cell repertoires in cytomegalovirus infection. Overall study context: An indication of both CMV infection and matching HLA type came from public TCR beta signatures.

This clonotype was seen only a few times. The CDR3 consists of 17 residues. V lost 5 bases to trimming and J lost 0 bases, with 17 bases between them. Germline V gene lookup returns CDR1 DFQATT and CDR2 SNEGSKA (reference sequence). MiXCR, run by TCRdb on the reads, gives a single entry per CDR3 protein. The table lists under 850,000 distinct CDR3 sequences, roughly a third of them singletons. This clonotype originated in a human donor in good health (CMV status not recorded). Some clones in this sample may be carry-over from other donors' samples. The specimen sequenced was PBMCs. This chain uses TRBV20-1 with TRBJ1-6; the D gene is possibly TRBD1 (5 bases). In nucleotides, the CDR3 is TGCAGTGCTGGGGACCTTCAGCGGCCCTCCTATAATTCACCCCTCCACTTT. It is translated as CSAGDLQRPSYNSPLHF.